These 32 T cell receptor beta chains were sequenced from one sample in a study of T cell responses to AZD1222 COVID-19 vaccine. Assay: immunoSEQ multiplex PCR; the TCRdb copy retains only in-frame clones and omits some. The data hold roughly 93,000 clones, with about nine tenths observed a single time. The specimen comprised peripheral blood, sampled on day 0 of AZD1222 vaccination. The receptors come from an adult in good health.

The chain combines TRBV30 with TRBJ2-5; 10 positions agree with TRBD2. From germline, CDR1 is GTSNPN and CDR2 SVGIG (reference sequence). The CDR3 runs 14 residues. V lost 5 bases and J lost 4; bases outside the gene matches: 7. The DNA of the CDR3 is TGTGCCTGGGCCCTAGCGGGAGTCTCAGAGACCCAGTACTTC. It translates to CAWALAGVSETQYF.

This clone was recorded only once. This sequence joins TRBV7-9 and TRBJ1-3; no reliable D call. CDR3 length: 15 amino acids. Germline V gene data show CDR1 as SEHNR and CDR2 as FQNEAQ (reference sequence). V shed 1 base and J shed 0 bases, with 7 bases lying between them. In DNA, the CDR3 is TGTGCCAGCAGCTTAGGGGCCGTCTCTGGAAACACCATATATTTT. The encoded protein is CASSLGAVSGNTIYF.

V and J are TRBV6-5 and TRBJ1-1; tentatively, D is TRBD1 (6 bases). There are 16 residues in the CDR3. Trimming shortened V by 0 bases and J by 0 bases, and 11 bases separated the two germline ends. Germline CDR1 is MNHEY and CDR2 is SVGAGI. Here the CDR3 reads CASSYSRGNMNTEAFF. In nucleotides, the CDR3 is TGTGCCAGCAGTTACTCCAGGGGTAATATGAACACTGAAGCTTTCTTT.

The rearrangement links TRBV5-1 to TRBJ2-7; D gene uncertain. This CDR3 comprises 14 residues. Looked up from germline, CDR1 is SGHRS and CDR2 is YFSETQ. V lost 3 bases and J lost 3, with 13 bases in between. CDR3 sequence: CASSSSPADYEQYF. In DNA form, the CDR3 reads TGCGCCAGCAGCTCCTCCCCGGCCGACTACGAGCAGTACTTC. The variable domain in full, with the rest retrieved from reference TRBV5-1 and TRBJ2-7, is KAGVTQTPRYLIKTRGQQVTLSCSPISGHRSVSWYQQTPGQGLQFLFEYFSETQRNKGNFPGRFSGRQFSNSRSEMNVSTLELGDSALYLCASSSSPADYEQYFGPGTRLTVT.

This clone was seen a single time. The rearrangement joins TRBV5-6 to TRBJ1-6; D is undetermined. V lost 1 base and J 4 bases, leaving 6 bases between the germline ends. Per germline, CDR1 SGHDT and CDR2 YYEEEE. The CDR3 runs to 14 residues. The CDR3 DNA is TGTGCCAGCAGCTTGCCACAGTATAATTCACCCCTCCACTTT. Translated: CASSLPQYNSPLHF.

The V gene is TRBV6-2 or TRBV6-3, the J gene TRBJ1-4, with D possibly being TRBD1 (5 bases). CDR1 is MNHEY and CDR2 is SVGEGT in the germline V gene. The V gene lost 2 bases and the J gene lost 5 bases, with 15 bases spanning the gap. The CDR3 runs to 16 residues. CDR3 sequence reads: CASSYGPGRINEKLFF. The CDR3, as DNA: TGTGCCAGCAGTTACGGTCCGGGACGGATAAATGAAAAACTGTTTTTT.

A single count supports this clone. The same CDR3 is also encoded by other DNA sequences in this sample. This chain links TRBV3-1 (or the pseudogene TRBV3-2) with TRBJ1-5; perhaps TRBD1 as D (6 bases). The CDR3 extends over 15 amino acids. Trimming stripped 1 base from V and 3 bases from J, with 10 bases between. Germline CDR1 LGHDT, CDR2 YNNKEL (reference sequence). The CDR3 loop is CASSQGGGNNQPQHF. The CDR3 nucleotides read TGTGCCAGCAGCCAAGGAGGGGGAAACAATCAGCCCCAGCATTTT.

CDR3 protein: CASSQDTPSATASNYGYTF. The CDR3 nucleotides read TGCGCCAGCAGCCAAGATACGCCTTCGGCGACAGCGTCTAACTATGGCTACACCTTC. V gene TRBV4-1 combines with J gene TRBJ1-2; D perhaps matches TRBD1 (5 bases). Per the germline V gene, CDR1 is MGHRA and CDR2 is YSYEKL. With 0 bases removed from V and 0 bases from J, the gap between germline ends came to 20 bases. This CDR3 is 19 amino acids long.

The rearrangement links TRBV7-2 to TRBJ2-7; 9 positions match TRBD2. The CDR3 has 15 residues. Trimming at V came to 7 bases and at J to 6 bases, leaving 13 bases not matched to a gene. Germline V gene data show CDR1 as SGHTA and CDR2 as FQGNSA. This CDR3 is CASTLIGAGGSEQYF. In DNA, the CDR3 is TGTGCCAGCACCCTAATAGGAGCGGGAGGCTCCGAGCAGTACTTC.

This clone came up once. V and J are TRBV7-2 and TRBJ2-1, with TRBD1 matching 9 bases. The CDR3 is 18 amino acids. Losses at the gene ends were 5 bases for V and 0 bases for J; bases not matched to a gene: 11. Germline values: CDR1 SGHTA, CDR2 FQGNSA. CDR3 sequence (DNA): TGTGCCAGCAGCCCACCGGGACAGGGTTCGGGCTCCTACAATGAGCAGTTCTTC. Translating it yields CASSPPGQGSGSYNEQFF.

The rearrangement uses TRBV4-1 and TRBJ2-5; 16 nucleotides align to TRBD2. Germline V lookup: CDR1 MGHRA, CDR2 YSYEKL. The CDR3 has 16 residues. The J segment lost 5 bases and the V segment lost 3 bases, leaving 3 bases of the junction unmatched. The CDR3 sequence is CASSQGLAGGRETQYF. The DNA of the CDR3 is TGCGCCAGCAGCCAGGGACTAGCGGGAGGGCGGGAGACCCAGTACTTC.

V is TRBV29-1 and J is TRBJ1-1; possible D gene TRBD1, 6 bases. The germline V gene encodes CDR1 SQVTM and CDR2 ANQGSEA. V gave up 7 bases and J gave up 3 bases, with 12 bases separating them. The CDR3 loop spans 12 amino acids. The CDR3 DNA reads TGCAGCGCCCCGGGGGCGGACACTGAAGCTTTCTTT. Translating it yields CSAPGADTEAFF.

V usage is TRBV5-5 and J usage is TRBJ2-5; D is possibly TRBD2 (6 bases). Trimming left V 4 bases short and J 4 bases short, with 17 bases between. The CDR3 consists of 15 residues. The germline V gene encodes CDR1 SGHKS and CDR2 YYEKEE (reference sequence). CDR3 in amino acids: CASSPARGFGETQYF. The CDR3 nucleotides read TGTGCCAGCAGCCCGGCCCGGGGGTTCGGAGAGACCCAGTACTTC.

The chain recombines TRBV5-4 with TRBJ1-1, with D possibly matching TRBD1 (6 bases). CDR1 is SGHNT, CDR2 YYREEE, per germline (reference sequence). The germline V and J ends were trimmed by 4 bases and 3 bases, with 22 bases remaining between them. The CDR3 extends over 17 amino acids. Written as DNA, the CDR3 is TGTGCCAGCAGCACCCTGACAGGATGGGATGGAGACACTGAAGCTTTCTTT. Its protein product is CASSTLTGWDGDTEAFF.

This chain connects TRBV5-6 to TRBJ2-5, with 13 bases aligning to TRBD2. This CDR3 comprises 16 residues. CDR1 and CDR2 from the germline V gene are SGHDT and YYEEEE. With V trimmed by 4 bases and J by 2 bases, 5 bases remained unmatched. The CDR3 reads CASSPKTSGGQETQYF. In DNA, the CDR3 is TGTGCCAGCAGCCCAAAGACTAGCGGGGGGCAAGAGACCCAGTACTTC.

The CDR3 spells CASSLEVGAGATYEQYF. CDR3 DNA sequence: TGTGCCAGCAGCTTAGAGGTGGGAGCGGGAGCTACCTACGAGCAGTACTTC. V usage is TRBV7-8 and J usage is TRBJ2-7, with 8 bases that match TRBD2. Unmatched junction bases numbered 10, after V lost 1 base and J lost 2 bases. Germline CDR1 is SGHVS and CDR2 is FQNEAQ. The CDR3 runs to 17 residues.

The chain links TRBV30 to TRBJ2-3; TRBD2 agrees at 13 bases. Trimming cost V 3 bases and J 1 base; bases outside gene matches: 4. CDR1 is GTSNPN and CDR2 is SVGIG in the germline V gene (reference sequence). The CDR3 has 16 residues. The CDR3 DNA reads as TGTGCCTGGAGCCTAGGGACTAGCGGGGGCACAGATACGCAGTATTTT. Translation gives CAWSLGTSGGTDTQYF.

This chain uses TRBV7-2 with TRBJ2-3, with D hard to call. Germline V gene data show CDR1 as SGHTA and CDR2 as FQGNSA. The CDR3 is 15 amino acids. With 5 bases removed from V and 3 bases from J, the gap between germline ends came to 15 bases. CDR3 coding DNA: TGTGCCAGCAGCCTTCTAACTTTTGGTACAGATACGCAGTATTTT. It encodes CASSLLTFGTDTQYF.

The CDR3 loop reads CASSPRVGRSDTQYF. In DNA form, the CDR3 reads TGTGCCAGCAGCCCAAGGGTGGGTCGGTCAGATACGCAGTATTTT. The chain employs TRBV6-2 or TRBV6-3 and TRBJ2-3; D uncertain. This CDR3 spans 15 amino acids. V shed 6 bases and J shed 4 bases, with 17 bases lying between them. Per germline, CDR1 MNHEY and CDR2 SVGEGT.

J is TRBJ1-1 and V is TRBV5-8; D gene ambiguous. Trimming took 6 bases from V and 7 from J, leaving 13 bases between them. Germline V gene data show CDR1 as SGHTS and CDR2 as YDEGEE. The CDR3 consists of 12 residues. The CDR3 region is CASTPSAGEAFF. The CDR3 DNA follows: TGTGCCAGCACCCCCTCGGCTGGTGAAGCTTTCTTT.

The CDR3 loop is CASSPPGRGSEQYF. The CDR3 region has the DNA TGTGCCAGCAGTCCCCCGGGTCGGGGCAGCGAGCAGTACTTC. The gene calls are TRBV11-2 and TRBJ2-7; D assignment may be TRBD1 or TRBD2 (5 bases each). Trimming cost V 6 bases and J 6 bases, with 18 bases left between them. CDR1 is SGHAT and CDR2 is FQNNGV in the germline V gene. CDR3 length: 14 amino acids.

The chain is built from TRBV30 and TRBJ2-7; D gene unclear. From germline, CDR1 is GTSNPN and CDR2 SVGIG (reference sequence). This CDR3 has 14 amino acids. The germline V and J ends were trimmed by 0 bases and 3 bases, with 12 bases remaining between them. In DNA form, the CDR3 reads TGTGCCTGGAGTGTTTCGCAGGACCGCTACGAGCAGTACTTC. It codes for CAWSVSQDRYEQYF.

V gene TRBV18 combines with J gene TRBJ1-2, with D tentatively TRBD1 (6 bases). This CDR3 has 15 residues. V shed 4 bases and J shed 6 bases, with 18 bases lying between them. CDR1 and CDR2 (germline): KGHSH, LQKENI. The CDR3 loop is CASSRPLTGPNGYTF. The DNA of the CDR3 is TGTGCCAGCTCACGGCCCCTTACAGGGCCGAATGGCTACACCTTC.

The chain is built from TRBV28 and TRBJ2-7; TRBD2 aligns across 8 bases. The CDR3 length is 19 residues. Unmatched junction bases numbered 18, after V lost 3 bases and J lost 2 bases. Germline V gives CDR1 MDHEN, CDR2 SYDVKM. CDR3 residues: CASSFARGREREKTYEQYF. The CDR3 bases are TGTGCCAGCAGTTTCGCTCGGGGGCGGGAGCGGGAGAAGACCTACGAGCAGTACTTC.

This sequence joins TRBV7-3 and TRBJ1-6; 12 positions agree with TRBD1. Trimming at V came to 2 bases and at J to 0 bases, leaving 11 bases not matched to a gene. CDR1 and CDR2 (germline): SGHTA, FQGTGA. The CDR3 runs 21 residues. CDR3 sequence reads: CASSLFGPGQGAFSYNSPLHF. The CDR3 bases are TGTGCCAGCAGCTTATTCGGACCGGGACAGGGGGCTTTCTCCTATAATTCACCCCTCCACTTT.

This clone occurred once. CDR3 in DNA: TGTGCCAGTAGTAAGTTCGGGACAGGGATAGAAGAGACCCAGTACTTC. It specifies CASSKFGTGIEETQYF. This chain uses TRBV19 with TRBJ2-5; the match to TRBD1 covers 9 bases. Germline assignment: CDR1 LNHDA and CDR2 SQIVND (reference sequence). The CDR3 is made up of 16 amino acids. The V gene end was trimmed by 4 bases and the J gene end by 3 bases; junction bases not matched to a gene: 9.

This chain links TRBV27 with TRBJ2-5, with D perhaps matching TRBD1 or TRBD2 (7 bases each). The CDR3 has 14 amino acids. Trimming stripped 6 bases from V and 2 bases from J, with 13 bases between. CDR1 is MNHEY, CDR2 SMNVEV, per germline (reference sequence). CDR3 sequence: CASRGGTEQETQYF. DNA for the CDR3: TGTGCCAGCAGGGGGGGGACAGAACAAGAGACCCAGTACTTC.

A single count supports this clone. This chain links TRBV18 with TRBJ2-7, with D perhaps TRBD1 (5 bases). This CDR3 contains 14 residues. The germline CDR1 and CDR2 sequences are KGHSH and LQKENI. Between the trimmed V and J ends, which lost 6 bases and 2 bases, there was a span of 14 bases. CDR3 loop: CASSPAGLPYEQYF. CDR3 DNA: TGTGCCAGCTCTCCGGCAGGGCTCCCCTACGAGCAGTACTTC.

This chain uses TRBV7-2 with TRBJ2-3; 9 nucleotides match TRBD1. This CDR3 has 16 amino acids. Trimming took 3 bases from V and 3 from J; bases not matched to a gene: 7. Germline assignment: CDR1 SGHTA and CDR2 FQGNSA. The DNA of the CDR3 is TGTGCCAGCAGCTTGGGGACAGGGAGGCATACAGATACGCAGTATTTT. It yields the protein CASSLGTGRHTDTQYF.

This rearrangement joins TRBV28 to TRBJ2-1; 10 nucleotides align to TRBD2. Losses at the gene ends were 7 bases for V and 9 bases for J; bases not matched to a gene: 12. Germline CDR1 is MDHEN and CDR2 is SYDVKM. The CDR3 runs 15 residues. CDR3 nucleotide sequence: TGTGCCAGCACCCAGAGGGCTAGCGGGAGCAGTGAGCAGTTCTTC. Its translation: CASTQRASGSSEQFF.

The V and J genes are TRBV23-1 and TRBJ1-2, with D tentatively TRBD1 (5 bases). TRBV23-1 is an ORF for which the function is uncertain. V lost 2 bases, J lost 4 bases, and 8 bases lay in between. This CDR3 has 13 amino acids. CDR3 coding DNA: TGCGCCAGCAGTCAACAGGGCCCCTATGGCTACACCTTC. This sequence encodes CASSQQGPYGYTF.

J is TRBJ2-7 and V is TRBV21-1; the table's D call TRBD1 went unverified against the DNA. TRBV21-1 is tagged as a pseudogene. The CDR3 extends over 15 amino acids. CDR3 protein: CASSKWGQGLDEQYF. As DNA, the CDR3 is TGTGCCAGCAGCAAATGGGGACAGGGCTTAGACGAGCAGTACTTC.